This T cell receptor (beta chain) derives from a study of OX40 agonist ivuxolimab in advanced cancers. Study summary: Under the entry rules, prior anti-PD-1, anti-PD-L1 or anti-CTLA-4 therapy was allowed, and around 40% had some.

CDR3 length: 16 residues. Trimming left V 0 bases short and J 7 bases short, with 16 bases between. The V gene's germline CDR1 is SGHTA and CDR2 FQGNSA. Here immunoSEQ multiplex PCR was the method, and the copy in TCRdb shows in-frame clones only, minus some. The sample lists about 48,000 clones, approximately 86% occurring once. Specimen: CD4+ or CD8+ T cells sorted from blood, collected in a trial of the OX40 agonist ivuxolimab. This receptor was obtained from an adult with an advanced solid tumor such as melanoma, head and neck, liver or kidney cancer. V and J are TRBV7-2 and TRBJ2-1, with a possible D match to TRBD2 (7 bases). Here the CDR3 reads CASSLAWGGRSNEQFF. The CDR3 nucleotides read TGTGCCAGCAGCTTAGCGTGGGGGGGCCGGAGTAATGAGCAGTTCTTC.